These 29 T cell receptor beta chains originate from one sample sequenced in a study of spatial heterogeneity in lung cancer. The study, taken as a whole, reports: It was found that expanded intratumoral alpha and beta TCR counts tracked tumor mutation counts.

Time point of the sample: sample taken at primary tumor resection. These receptors have no identified antigens. TCRdb reanalysed the 5' RACE reads using MiXCR and keeps one entry per CDR3 protein. The sample lists around 19,000 distinct CDR3 sequences, 15% to 20% occurring once. This specimen consisted of lung tumor tissue, obtained at surgery. These receptors were taken from a female donor with early-stage non-small cell lung cancer.

In its sample, this clonotype was seen many times. The chain couples TRBV2 to TRBJ2-2; 7 nucleotides match TRBD2. CDR1 and CDR2 from the germline V gene are SNHLY and FYNNEI. This CDR3 spans 15 amino acids. The junction had 8 bases not matched to a gene; V was cut back by 7 bases and J by 3 bases. The CDR3 DNA follows: TGTGCCAGCACTACAGACGGGGGGTACACCGGGGAGCTGTTTTTT. Translated, it gives CASTTDGGYTGELFF.

This clonotype appeared many times. The J gene is TRBJ2-7, the V gene TRBV5-1; D may be TRBD2 (6 bases). Deletions cut 4 bases from V and 0 bases from J, with 14 bases between. The CDR3 is 15 amino acids. Germline V gene lookup returns CDR1 SGHRS and CDR2 YFSETQ. The CDR3 DNA reads as TGCGCCAGCAGCCCCTTGGGGGGTAGCTCCTACGAGCAGTACTTC. Residues: CASSPLGGSSYEQYF.

The V gene is TRBV28, the J gene TRBJ2-3, with D possibly matching TRBD2 (5 bases). CDR3 size: 13 residues. The V gene's germline CDR1 is MDHEN and CDR2 SYDVKM. Trimming shortened V by 6 bases and J by 0 bases, and 7 bases separated the two germline ends. The CDR3: CASSGVSTDTQYF. In DNA, the CDR3 is TGTGCCAGCAGCGGGGTCAGCACAGATACGCAGTATTTT. Using reference TRBV28 and TRBJ2-3 for the parts outside the CDR3, the full variable domain is DVKVTQSSRYLVKRTGEKVFLECVQDMDHENMFWYRQDPGLGLRLIYFSYDVKMKEKGDIPEGYSVSREKKERFSLILESASTNQTSMYLCASSGVSTDTQYFGPGTRLTVL.

There are a few counts of this clonotype. The V and J genes are TRBV25-1 and TRBJ2-6; the D is unclear. The CDR3 covers 13 residues. Trimming removed 8 bases from V and 4 bases from J, with 9 bases in between. Germline CDR1 reads MGHDK; CDR2 reads SYGVNS. The CDR3 protein is CASSYGGANVLTF. The CDR3 DNA is TGTGCCAGCTCTTACGGGGGGGCCAACGTCCTGACTTTC.

This clonotype was picked up many times. This chain joins TRBV6-1 and TRBJ2-3, with a tentative D call TRBD1 (6 bases). Germline V lookup: CDR1 MNHNS, CDR2 SASEGT. V dropped 7 bases and J dropped 1 base, with 18 bases sitting between them. CDR3 length equals 16 residues. CDR3 protein: CASTWTETWGTDTQYF. CDR3 sequence (DNA): TGTGCCAGCACTTGGACAGAAACCTGGGGCACAGATACGCAGTATTTT.

The chain has TRBV9 and TRBJ2-7; tentatively, D is TRBD1 (5 bases). Trimming removed 4 bases from V and 0 bases from J, with 17 bases in between. This CDR3 has 16 residues. Germline V CDR1 and CDR2: SGDLS, YYNGEE. The CDR3 DNA follows: TGTGCCAGCAGCCCACAGGTTCGAGCTGTCTCCTACGAGCAGTACTTC. Protein sequence: CASSPQVRAVSYEQYF.

The genes are TRBV24-1 and TRBJ2-2; D gene unclear. The V and J ends lost 0 bases and 4 bases respectively, with 11 bases between them. This CDR3 is 16 amino acids long. CDR1 and CDR2 (germline): KGHDR, SFDVKD. The CDR3 DNA sequence: TGTGCCACCAGTGATTTGGGGTGGGGAAGCACCGGGGAGCTGTTTTTT. It translates to CATSDLGWGSTGELFF.

The chain's CDR3 is CASSPRLAEKQFF. Here the CDR3 DNA reads TGTGCCAGCAGCCCCCGACTAGCGGAAAAGCAGTTCTTC. The rearrangement links TRBV7-3 to TRBJ2-1, with 9 positions matching TRBD2. CDR3 length equals 13 residues. Germline trimming cut 5 bases from V and 11 bases from J; bases unmatched to any gene: 7. Germline CDR1 reads SGHTA; CDR2 reads FQGTGA.

The table lists this clonotype with many counts. The rearrangement uses TRBV12-3 or TRBV12-4 and TRBJ1-5, with a possible D match to TRBD1 (5 bases). CDR3 length equals 16 residues. Trimming pared 5 bases from V and 4 bases from J, leaving 18 bases between. The CDR3, as DNA: TGTGCCAGCAGTCAGGCGGGGCCCGGGTTTAATCAGCCCCAGCATTTT. Its protein product is CASSQAGPGFNQPQHF.

Worth noting for this clonotype: A much larger clonotype is one base distant, so this may be a read error. This chain connects TRBV5-6 to TRBJ2-1; 14 positions match TRBD2. Germline V gene data show CDR1 as SGHDT and CDR2 as YYEEEE. The CDR3 covers 19 residues. The CDR3 DNA reads as TGTGCCGGCAGCCTGCATCATATTCCGGGACTAGCGGGAGTCAATGAGCAGTTCTTC. Its protein is CAGSLHHIPGLAGVNEQFF.

This chain uses TRBV18 with TRBJ2-5; 13 positions agree with TRBD2. The CDR3 runs 17 residues. J lost 2 bases, V lost 3 bases, and 6 bases had no gene match. CDR1 KGHSH and CDR2 LQKENI come from the germline V gene. In DNA form, the CDR3 reads TGTGCCAGCTCACCTGCGGGACTAGCGGGACTACAAGAGACCCAGTACTTC. The encoded protein is CASSPAGLAGLQETQYF.

Many counts were recorded for this clonotype. The V call is TRBV11-2, the J call TRBJ2-4, with D perhaps assigned TRBD1 or TRBD2 (6 bases each). Germline V CDR1 and CDR2: SGHAT, FQNNGV. The CDR3 length is 15 residues. V lost 1 base and J 5 bases, leaving 12 bases between the germline ends. The chain's CDR3 is CASSLASGGQNIQYF. As DNA, the CDR3 is TGTGCCAGCAGCTTAGCTTCCGGGGGCCAAAACATTCAGTACTTC.

This clonotype is labeled medium-sized (0.01 to 0.1%). The chain carries TRBV20-1 and TRBJ1-1; D is unclear. The CDR3 sequence is 12 residues long. The germline V gene encodes CDR1 DFQATT and CDR2 SNEGSKA (reference sequence). V dropped 2 bases and J dropped 5 bases, with 9 bases sitting between them. The CDR3 spells CSARRPGTEAFF. The CDR3 DNA is TGCAGTGCTAGACGGCCGGGGACTGAAGCTTTCTTT.

In nucleotides, the CDR3 is TGCGCCAGCAGACCCCCAAGCGTGACTAGCGGGAGGGCCAGGTACAATGAGCAGTTCTTC. Protein sequence: CASRPPSVTSGRARYNEQFF. The J gene is TRBJ2-1, the V gene TRBV5-1; TRBD2 matches at 14 bases. After removal of 5 bases from V and 4 bases from J, the junction contained 17 bases not matched to a gene. This CDR3 region has 20 residues. Germline lookup yields CDR1 SGHRS and CDR2 YFSETQ.

In this sample, this clonotype turned up a few times. The CDR3 DNA is TGTGCCAGCAGTCGCTCCAGGACAGGGTCCGTAGATGAGCAGTTCTTC. The encoded protein is CASSRSRTGSVDEQFF. The chain links TRBV27 to TRBJ2-1, with 8 bases matching TRBD1. CDR3 length: 16 residues. Germline V gene data show CDR1 as MNHEY and CDR2 as SMNVEV (reference sequence). Losses at the gene ends were 5 bases for V and 8 bases for J; bases not matched to a gene: 14.

This clonotype was counted only a few times. The J gene is TRBJ2-4, the V gene TRBV27, with 8 bases identical to TRBD2. The germline V gene encodes CDR1 MNHEY and CDR2 SMNVEV (reference sequence). The CDR3 covers 16 residues. V lost 10 bases and J lost 2; bases outside the gene matches: 13. In DNA, the CDR3 is TGTGCCACCTGCTGCAGGGCGGGAGGTCCCAAAAACATTCAGTACTTC. As protein: CATCCRAGGPKNIQYF.

This clonotype was recorded only once. Being one base from a much bigger clone, this may be a read error. The rearrangement joins TRBV5-4 to TRBJ2-7, with 11 bases fitting TRBD1. CDR1 and CDR2 from the germline V gene are SGHNT and YYREEE (reference sequence). The CDR3 runs to 15 residues. The CDR3 bases are TGTGCCAACAGCTTGGCCGGACAGGGGGCTAACGAGCAGTACTTC. It specifies CANSLAGQGANEQYF.

This clonotype rates as medium-sized. V gene TRBV20-1 combines with J gene TRBJ2-7; no clear D. The V gene lost 3 bases and the J gene lost 6 bases, with 12 bases spanning the gap. Germline V gene data show CDR1 as DFQATT and CDR2 as SNEGSKA (reference sequence). CDR3 size: 12 residues. CDR3 sequence (DNA): TGCAGTGCTAGCCCCAGGAAGGGCGAGCAGTACTTC. Its protein product is CSASPRKGEQYF.

J is TRBJ2-3 and V is TRBV4-1; 10 positions agree with TRBD2. J gave up 5 bases and V 3 bases, and 5 bases lay outside the gene matches. The germline V gene encodes CDR1 MGHRA and CDR2 YSYEKL. The CDR3 contains 15 residues. CDR3 sequence: CASSQGLARGDTQYF. In DNA form, the CDR3 reads TGCGCCAGCAGCCAGGGACTAGCGAGGGGAGATACGCAGTATTTT.

The table lists this clonotype with many counts. The chain joins TRBV7-3 to TRBJ2-2, with no clear D. In germline, CDR1 is SGHTA, CDR2 FQGTGA. There are 12 residues in the CDR3. Trimming removed 4 bases at V and 7 bases at J, with 7 bases between. The CDR3 nucleotides are TGTGCCAGCAGCTCCCCGGTCGGGGAGCTGTTTTTT. As protein: CASSSPVGELFF.

This clonotype was found many times. The chain joins TRBV28 to TRBJ2-1; 10 bases align to TRBD1. V lost 7 bases to trimming and J lost 9 bases; unmatched junction nucleotides: 12. The CDR3 runs 15 residues. CDR1 MDHEN and CDR2 SYDVKM come from the germline V gene. The CDR3 loop is CASTDSGQGTLEQFF. CDR3 DNA: TGTGCCAGCACGGACTCGGGACAGGGGACCCTTGAGCAGTTCTTC.

There are many counts of this clonotype. The chain has TRBV6-4 and TRBJ2-1, with D hard to call. Trimming stripped 0 bases from V and 9 bases from J, with 6 bases between. The CDR3 runs 12 residues. The germline gives CDR1 MRHNA, CDR2 SNTAGT. CDR3 bases: TGTGCCAGCAGTGACTCGCCCGGTGAGCAGTTCTTC. Its protein is CASSDSPGEQFF.

This clonotype occurred many times. The chain couples TRBV11-1 to TRBJ2-1; the match to TRBD1 covers 10 bases. Germline CDR1 is SGHAT and CDR2 is FQDESV (reference sequence). This CDR3 contains 15 residues. V shed 6 bases and J 4 bases; nucleotides not matched to a gene: 6. DNA of the CDR3: TGTGCCAGCAGACCGACAGGGGGCGCGTACAATGAGCAGTTCTTC. Its translation is CASRPTGGAYNEQFF.

This clonotype was detected only a few times. In DNA, the CDR3 is TGTGCCAGCTCACAGGGGAGGAATGAGCAGTTCTTC. Translated, it gives CASSQGRNEQFF. The V call is TRBV11-1, the J call TRBJ2-1, with D perhaps matching TRBD1 (7 bases). CDR1 is SGHAT, CDR2 FQDESV, per germline (reference sequence). V was shortened by 8 bases and J by 7 bases, with 12 bases between the two germline ends. The CDR3 sequence is 12 residues long. Supplemented by reference TRBV11-1 and TRBJ2-1, the full variable domain reads EAEVAQSPRYKITEKSQAVAFWCDPISGHATLYWYRQILGQGPELLVQFQDESVVDDSQLPKDRFSAERLKGVDSTLKIQPAELGDSAMYLCASSQGRNEQFFGPGTRLTVL.

The V gene is TRBV4-1, the J gene TRBJ2-3, with TRBD1 matching over 7 bases. CDR3 length equals 16 residues. V lost 3 bases, J lost 2 bases, and 8 bases stayed unmatched. Per the germline V gene, CDR1 is MGHRA and CDR2 is YSYEKL. CDR3 sequence: CASSQGWTGSTDTQYF. The DNA of the CDR3 is TGCGCCAGCAGCCAGGGCTGGACAGGATCCACAGATACGCAGTATTTT.

The chain is built from TRBV20-1 and TRBJ2-3, with TRBD1 matching over 10 bases. CDR1 is DFQATT and CDR2 is SNEGSKA in the germline V gene (reference sequence). Trimming cost V 0 bases and J 7 bases; bases outside gene matches: 7. This CDR3 region has 15 residues. As DNA, the CDR3 is TGCAGTGCTAGAGATCCGGGACAGGGGTTGTATACGCAGTATTTT. It translates to CSARDPGQGLYTQYF.

The chain has TRBV6-1 and TRBJ2-7; 12 bases are shared with TRBD2. V dropped 7 bases and J dropped 5; count of bases not matched to a gene: 12. This CDR3 contains 16 residues. The germline CDR1 and CDR2 sequences are MNHNS and SASEGT. The CDR3 spells CASILLRTSGNNEQYF. The CDR3 DNA sequence: TGTGCCAGCATTCTACTTCGGACTAGCGGGAACAACGAGCAGTACTTC.

This clonotype showed up just a few times. The chain recombines TRBV6-4 with TRBJ2-3; 9 bases map to TRBD2. The CDR3 contains 15 residues. V lost 5 bases and J lost 7; bases outside the gene matches: 10. From germline, CDR1 is MRHNA and CDR2 SNTAGT. The CDR3 region is CASSSAAGGINTQYF. The CDR3 DNA reads as TGTGCCAGCAGTTCAGCAGCGGGGGGAATAAATACGCAGTATTTT.

This clonotype was observed many times. The chain couples TRBV7-2 to TRBJ1-6, with TRBD1 as a possible D gene (5 bases). The CDR3 has 17 amino acids. Between the trimmed V and J ends, which lost 5 bases and 0 bases, there was a span of 14 bases. CDR1 SGHTA and CDR2 FQGNSA come from the germline V gene. The CDR3 here is CASSAVGGPSYNSPLHF. CDR3 DNA sequence: TGTGCCAGCAGCGCCGTGGGGGGTCCCTCCTATAATTCACCCCTCCACTTT.